The clone carrying this T cell receptor (beta chain) was seen more than once but under ten times. The data were obtained in a study of early T cells in non-severe SARS-CoV-2 infection. Turning to the study itself: Unsorted whole blood bulk RNA was sequenced, with unpaired chains.

TCRdb itself ran the 5' RACE reads through MiXCR, one entry per CDR3 protein. The sample holds 53,000 or so distinct CDR3 sequences, 10% to 15% seen once. The germline gives CDR1 KGHSH, CDR2 LQKENI. The CDR3 length is 17 residues. V lost 0 bases to trimming and J lost 4 bases; unmatched junction nucleotides: 5. This chain connects TRBV18 to TRBJ2-2; 10 bases agree with TRBD2. This sample comprised whole blood, obtained at baseline. This TCR was recovered from an adult who was a healthcare worker with PCR-confirmed SARS-CoV-2 infection or an uninfected control (not recorded which). For the CDR3, the DNA is TGTGCCAGCTCACCACCAGCTAGCGGGAGCAGCACCGGGGAGCTGTTTTTT. Residues: CASSPPASGSSTGELFF. The full variable domain, completed using reference TRBV18 and TRBJ2-2, is NAGVMQNPRHLVRRRGQEARLRCSPMKGHSHVYWYRQLPEEGLKFMVYLQKENIIDESGMPKERFSAEFPKEGPSILRIQQVVRGDSAAYFCASSPPASGSSTGELFFGEGSRLTVL.